Listed here is a single TCR beta chain. The sequencing template was cDNA reverse transcribed from extracted RNA. TCRdb's copy holds only in-frame clones and misses some; the assay was immunoSEQ multiplex PCR. Altogether around 99,000 clones are present, roughly 84% being singletons, with the ten largest covering 20% to 25%. Trimming cost V 7 bases and J 4 bases; bases outside gene matches: 5. Germline CDR1 reads ENHRY; CDR2 reads SYGVKD. There are 13 residues in the CDR3. This record belongs to a study of CD8+ T cells in alopecia areata. Treatment meaning: oral pan-JAK inhibitor, 5-10 mg twice daily. Alopecia areata patients provided lesional scalp punch biopsies and peripheral blood.

The rearrangement uses TRBV10-3 and TRBJ2-3; 7 bases are a match to TRBD2. The sequence was obtained from a human donor with alopecia areata. The sequencing here drew on CD8+ T cells sorted from blood, taken at week 24, from a patient treated with tofacitinib. CDR3 region: CAITSGLADTQYF. CDR3 nucleotide sequence: TGTGCCATCACTAGCGGATTAGCAGATACGCAGTATTTT.